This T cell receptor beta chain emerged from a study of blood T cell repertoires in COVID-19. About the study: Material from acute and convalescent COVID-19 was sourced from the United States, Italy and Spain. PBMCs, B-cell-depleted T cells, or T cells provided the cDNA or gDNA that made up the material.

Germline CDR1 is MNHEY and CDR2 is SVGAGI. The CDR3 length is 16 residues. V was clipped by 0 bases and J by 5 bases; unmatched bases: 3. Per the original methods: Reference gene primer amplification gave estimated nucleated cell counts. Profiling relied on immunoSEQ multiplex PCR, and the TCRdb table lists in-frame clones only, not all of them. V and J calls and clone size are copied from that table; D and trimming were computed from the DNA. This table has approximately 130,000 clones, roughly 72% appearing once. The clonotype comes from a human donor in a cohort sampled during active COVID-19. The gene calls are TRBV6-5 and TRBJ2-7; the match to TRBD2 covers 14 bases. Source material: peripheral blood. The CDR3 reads CASSYSGTSGGDEQYF. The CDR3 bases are TGTGCCAGCAGTTACTCTGGGACTAGCGGGGGTGACGAGCAGTACTTC.